Listed below are T cell receptor beta chains from one sample, sequenced in a study of T cell repertoires in ileal Crohn's disease. This table comes from immunoSEQ multiplex PCR, and its TCRdb copy is limited to in-frame clones, with some not included. The sample yields fewer than 16,000 clones, more than 80% seen once. Sequenced input: ileal tissue. Every receptor here comes from an adult with Crohn's disease. The CDR3 runs from the conserved cysteine through the conserved F or W. A D gene is named only where the DNA matches it firmly. Rows give clone size only sometimes, using once, few, many, or a class for an expanded clone.

j_gene | d_gene | abundance | v_gene | len | CDR3nt | CDR3aa
TRBJ2-1 | TRBD2 | NA | TRBV19 | 15 | TGTGCCAGTAGTCGGGGCGGGGGGTTATACAATGAGCAGTTCTTC | CASSRGGGLYNEQFF
TRBJ2-3 | NA | NA | TRBV4-1 | 14 | TGCGCCAGCAGCCAAGATCAAAACACAGATACGCAGTATTTT | CASSQDQNTDTQYF
TRBJ1-1 | NA | NA | TRBV27 | 13 | TGTGCCAGCAGTTTGGGGGGATCCGCTGAAGCTTTCTTT | CASSLGGSAEAFF
TRBJ1-1 | NA | NA | TRBV2 | 11 | TGTGCCAGCAGTGATCGGACTGAAGCTTTCTTT | CASSDRTEAFF
TRBJ2-5 | TRBD2 | NA | TRBV5-1 | 13 | TGCGCCAGCCAGCGGGGGGCCGGAGAGACCCAGTACTTC | CASQRGAGETQYF
TRBJ1-5 | TRBD1 | NA | TRBV5-4 | 14 | TGTGCCAGCAGCCAAGGACAGGGCAATCAGCCCCAGCATTTT | CASSQGQGNQPQHF
TRBJ1-3 | TRBD1 | NA | TRBV18 | 16 | TGTGCCAGCTCACCAAAGGGACAGCTCTCTGGAAACACCATATATTTT | CASSPKGQLSGNTIYF
TRBJ2-7 | TRBD1 | NA | TRBV10-1 | 13 | TGCGCCAGCAGGGGGACAGGGCCCTACGAGCAGTACTTC | CASRGTGPYEQYF
TRBJ1-5 | NA | NA | TRBV4-1 | 16 | TGCGCCAGCAGCCAAGGGACCGGGGGACGCAATCAGCCCCAGCATTTT | CASSQGTGGRNQPQHF
TRBJ2-1 | NA | NA | TRBV5-1 | 14 | TGCGCCAGCAGCCCGGCCGCGGGGCGCAATGAGCAGTTCTTC | CASSPAAGRNEQFF
TRBJ1-1 | TRBD1 | NA | TRBV5-1 | 14 | TGCGCCAGCAGCCAGACAGGGGTTGGCACTGAAGCTTTCTTT | CASSQTGVGTEAFF
TRBJ2-3 | TRBD2 | once | TRBV11-3 | 18 | TGTGCCAGCAGCTTAGGCTGGTCTAGCGGGAGGCTGACAGATACGCAGTATTTT | CASSLGWSSGRLTDTQYF
TRBJ1-1 | NA | NA | TRBV5-1 | 13 | TGCGCCAGCAGCTTGACAGGGAACACTGAAGCTTTCTTT | CASSLTGNTEAFF
TRBJ2-4 | TRBD2 | NA | TRBV19 | 16 | TGTGCCAGTACCCCTAGCGGGGGGGCCAGGGGGATCATTCAGTACTTC | CASTPSGGARGIIQYF
TRBJ1-2 | NA | NA | TRBV14 | 13 | TGTGCCAGCAGCCAAGAAGCGGGGGTGGGCTACACCTTC | CASSQEAGVGYTF
TRBJ1-1 | NA | NA | TRBV28 | 14 | TGTGCCAGCAGCAAGCAGGGGAAGAACACTGAAGCTTTCTTT | CASSKQGKNTEAFF
TRBJ2-7 | TRBD1 | NA | TRBV11-2 | 19 | TGTGCCAGCAGCTTAGCCCCGGGACAGGGGGCGTTAGCTTACTACGAGCAGTACTTC | CASSLAPGQGALAYYEQYF
TRBJ1-1 | NA | few | TRBV6-5 | 15 | TGTGCCAGCAGTCCGCACAGGGACCTTAACACTGAAGCTTTCTTT | CASSPHRDLNTEAFF
TRBJ2-3 | TRBD2 | NA | TRBV29-1 | 17 | TGCAGCGTGATACTAGCGGGAGAAGGGTATAAGGCAGATACGCAGTATTTT | CSVILAGEGYKADTQYF
TRBJ2-3 | NA | NA | TRBV11-3 | 15 | TGTGCCAGCAGCTTAGGCGGGCCCCCCACAGATACGCAGTATTTT | CASSLGGPPTDTQYF
TRBJ2-2 | NA | NA | TRBV30 | 18 | TGTGCCTGGAGTCCGTACCACGGACTCACCCAAAACACCGGGGAGCTGTTTTTT | CAWSPYHGLTQNTGELFF
TRBJ2-3 | TRBD2 | few | TRBV7-8 | 16 | TGTGCCAGCAGCTTACTAGCGGGAGGTAGCACAGATACGCAGTATTTT | CASSLLAGGSTDTQYF
TRBJ1-5 | TRBD1 | NA | TRBV28 | 15 | TGTGCCAGCGGGAAACTAAGACAGGGTAATCAGCCCCAGCATTTT | CASGKLRQGNQPQHF
TRBJ1-3 | NA | NA | TRBV19 | 16 | TGTGCCAGTAGTTTACAGGCGCTCGCCTTTGGAAACACCATATATTTT | CASSLQALAFGNTIYF
TRBJ2-1 | TRBD2 | NA | TRBV2 | 16 | TGTGCCAGCAGAGGTCCGGGACTAGAGGCCTACAATGAGCAGTTCTTC | CASRGPGLEAYNEQFF
TRBJ2-2 | TRBD2 | NA | TRBV30 | 14 | TGTGCCTGGAGGGGACTAGCTAATACCGGGGAGCTGTTTTTT | CAWRGLANTGELFF
TRBJ1-4 | NA | once | TRBV5-6 | 13 | TGTGCCAGCAGCTTTGGGCTGAATGAAAAACTGTTTTTT | CASSFGLNEKLFF
TRBJ2-2 | NA | NA | TRBV7-9 | 15 | TGTGCCAGCAGCTTAGAAGCCCTAGCCGGTGGGGAGCTGTTTTTT | CASSLEALAGGELFF
TRBJ2-7 | TRBD1 | NA | TRBV11-2 | 14 | TGTGCCAGCAGCTTCGGACAGGGATGGGCCGAGCAGTACTTC | CASSFGQGWAEQYF
TRBJ1-1 | NA | NA | TRBV27 | 12 | TGTGCCAGCAGTCTCATGACAGGCGAAGCTTTCTTT | CASSLMTGEAFF
TRBJ1-6 | TRBD1 | NA | TRBV10-3 | 14 | TGTGCCATCAGTGAGAAACAGGGGAATTCACCCCTCCACTTT | CAISEKQGNSPLHF
TRBJ2-3 | TRBD2 | NA | TRBV14 | 15 | TGTGCCAGCAGCCTGACTAGCGGGGTCACAGATACGCAGTATTTT | CASSLTSGVTDTQYF
TRBJ1-2 | NA | NA | TRBV30 | 12 | TGTGCCTGGAGCCTAGATCAAGGCGGATACACCTTC | CAWSLDQGGYTF
TRBJ2-2 | NA | NA | TRBV2 | 13 | TGTGCCAGCGGGGGACTGAACACCGGGGAGCTGTTTTTT | CASGGLNTGELFF
TRBJ1-2 | TRBD1 | NA | TRBV18 | 14 | TGTGCCAGCTCACAGAACCGGGACAGCGGTGGCTACACCTTC | CASSQNRDSGGYTF
TRBJ2-1 | TRBD2 | NA | TRBV11-2 | 17 | TGTGCCAGCAGGTCGGGACTAGCGGGGGCATCCTACAATGAGCAGTTCTTC | CASRSGLAGASYNEQFF
TRBJ1-2 | TRBD1 | NA | TRBV28 | 15 | TGTGCCAGCAGTAGAACCTGGACAGGGGACTATGGCTACACCTTC | CASSRTWTGDYGYTF
TRBJ2-5 | TRBD1 | NA | TRBV9 | 16 | TGTGCCAGCAGCGTAGCTGCAGGGGGCTTAGCAGAGACCCAGTACTTC | CASSVAAGGLAETQYF
TRBJ1-2 | NA | NA | TRBV6-5 | 12 | TGTGCCAGCAGTTCCCAGGGGAATGGCTACACCTTC | CASSSQGNGYTF
TRBJ1-3 | TRBD1 | NA | TRBV15 | 17 | TGTGCCACCAGCAGATCGGGACAGACGAACTCTGGAAACACCATATATTTT | CATSRSGQTNSGNTIYF
TRBJ2-7 | TRBD2 | NA | TRBV5-4 | 15 | TGTGCCAGCAGCTTGGACGAGCGGGGGGGCTACGAGCAGTACTTC | CASSLDERGGYEQYF
TRBJ1-5 | NA | NA | TRBV2 | 14 | TGTGCCAGCAGCCCCCGGACATACATTCAGCCCCAGCATTTT | CASSPRTYIQPQHF
TRBJ1-5 | NA | NA | TRBV7-2 | 12 | TGTGCCAGCAGCTTAGGAGGCAGCGTTGCGCATTTT | CASSLGGSVAHF
TRBJ2-1 | TRBD1 | NA | TRBV7-7 | 14 | TGTGCTAGCAGCGTGGGACAGGGGGGGTATGAGCAGTTCTTC | CASSVGQGGYEQFF
TRBJ2-5 | TRBD2 | NA | TRBV5-4 | 15 | TGTGCCAGCAGCCCGCCGGGACTAGCTATAGAGACCCAGTACTTC | CASSPPGLAIETQYF
TRBJ1-3 | NA | NA | TRBV5-1 | 14 | TGCGCCAGCAGCCCCGACGGGGCTGGAAACACCATATATTTT | CASSPDGAGNTIYF